The rows below give T cell receptor beta chains drawn from one sample of a study of CD8 T cells in Susac syndrome. TCRdb redid the calling of the immunoSEQ multiplex PCR reads with MiXCR, one entry per CDR3 protein. The sample has hundreds of thousands of distinct CDR3 sequences; more than 80% are singletons. Sequencing was done on a sample of CD8+ T cells from PBMCs. The receptors come from a human donor with multiple sclerosis. The CDR3 runs from the conserved cysteine through the conserved F or W. The order of the fields is J gene, D gene, clone size, V gene, CDR3 protein, CDR3 DNA. D genes are given only for firm matches. For some rows the clone size is stated as once, few or many, or as a class when expanded; others skip it.

J gene: TRBJ2-7
D gene: -
clone size: -
V gene: TRBV20-1
CDR3 protein: CSARSTTSSYEQYF
CDR3 DNA: TGCAGTGCTAGATCTACGACTTCTTCCTACGAGCAGTACTTC

J gene: TRBJ1-1
D gene: -
clone size: -
V gene: TRBV6-1
CDR3 protein: CASSEVVGPGTEAFF
CDR3 DNA: TGTGCCAGCAGTGAAGTGGTAGGCCCGGGGACTGAAGCTTTCTTT

J gene: TRBJ1-1
D gene: -
clone size: -
V gene: TRBV6-5
CDR3 protein: CASSYAGLGSTEAFF
CDR3 DNA: TGTGCCAGCAGTTACGCAGGGTTGGGTAGCACTGAAGCTTTCTTT

J gene: TRBJ2-5
D gene: -
clone size: -
V gene: TRBV5-1
CDR3 protein: CASSLTGMETQYF
CDR3 DNA: TGCGCCAGCAGCTTGACAGGGATGGAGACCCAGTACTTC

J gene: TRBJ2-7
D gene: -
clone size: -
V gene: TRBV30
CDR3 protein: CAWSVYKRTYEQYF
CDR3 DNA: TGTGCCTGGAGTGTATACAAGCGGACCTACGAGCAGTACTTC

J gene: TRBJ1-6
D gene: TRBD1
clone size: -
V gene: TRBV27
CDR3 protein: CASSFSGQGSSSPLHF
CDR3 DNA: TGTGCCAGCAGTTTTTCCGGACAGGGGTCGAGTTCACCCCTCCACTTT

J gene: TRBJ2-1
D gene: TRBD2
clone size: -
V gene: TRBV6-4
CDR3 protein: CASSAERGSPYNEQFF
CDR3 DNA: TGTGCCAGCAGTGCGGAGCGGGGCTCCCCCTACAATGAGCAGTTCTTC

J gene: TRBJ2-1
D gene: -
clone size: -
V gene: TRBV28
CDR3 protein: CASRLSGTGDTMRQFF
CDR3 DNA: TGTGCCAGCAGGCTCTCCGGGACTGGCGACACAATGAGGCAGTTCTTC

J gene: TRBJ2-1
D gene: -
clone size: -
V gene: TRBV29-1
CDR3 protein: CSVEGLPGGYNEQFF
CDR3 DNA: TGCAGCGTTGAAGGGCTACCCGGTGGGTACAATGAGCAGTTCTTC

J gene: TRBJ2-1
D gene: TRBD2
clone size: -
V gene: TRBV4-1
CDR3 protein: CASRPRLAGFPVFNEQFF
CDR3 DNA: TGCGCCAGCAGACCCCGACTAGCGGGATTCCCCGTTTTCAATGAGCAGTTCTTC

J gene: TRBJ1-1
D gene: -
clone size: -
V gene: TRBV5-4
CDR3 protein: CASSHEGGGNTEAFF
CDR3 DNA: TGTGCCAGCAGCCACGAAGGGGGGGGGAACACTGAAGCTTTCTTT

J gene: TRBJ2-1
D gene: -
clone size: -
V gene: TRBV4-1
CDR3 protein: CASSQWGEQFF
CDR3 DNA: TGCGCCAGCAGCCAATGGGGGGAGCAGTTCTTC

J gene: TRBJ2-7
D gene: -
clone size: -
V gene: TRBV10-3
CDR3 protein: CAISQDSSSYEQYF
CDR3 DNA: TGTGCCATCAGCCAGGATAGTAGCTCCTACGAGCAGTACTTC

J gene: TRBJ1-1
D gene: -
clone size: -
V gene: TRBV5-4
CDR3 protein: CASSLDWVNTEAFF
CDR3 DNA: TGTGCCAGCAGCTTAGATTGGGTGAACACTGAAGCTTTCTTT

J gene: TRBJ1-1
D gene: TRBD1
clone size: -
V gene: TRBV6-2/TRBV6-3
CDR3 protein: CASSKTIRDRNTEAFF
CDR3 DNA: TGTGCCAGCAGCAAAACTATCCGGGACAGGAACACTGAAGCTTTCTTT

J gene: TRBJ2-7
D gene: -
clone size: few
V gene: TRBV11-2
CDR3 protein: CASSSDSTYEQYF
CDR3 DNA: TGTGCCAGCAGCTCTGACTCAACCTACGAGCAGTACTTC

J gene: TRBJ1-2
D gene: -
clone size: -
V gene: TRBV24-1
CDR3 protein: CATSDDKEGTGYTF
CDR3 DNA: TGTGCCACCAGTGATGATAAGGAAGGAACTGGCTACACCTTC

J gene: TRBJ2-7
D gene: -
clone size: -
V gene: TRBV11-3
CDR3 protein: CASSLAFGEQYF
CDR3 DNA: TGTGCCAGCAGCTTGGCATTTGGCGAGCAGTACTTC

J gene: TRBJ1-1
D gene: TRBD1
clone size: -
V gene: TRBV5-1
CDR3 protein: CASSLFTTGETEAFF
CDR3 DNA: TGCGCCAGCAGCTTATTCACGACAGGGGAAACTGAAGCTTTCTTT

J gene: TRBJ2-1
D gene: -
clone size: few
V gene: TRBV12-3/TRBV12-4
CDR3 protein: CASSLGQGNNEQFF
CDR3 DNA: TGTGCCAGCAGTTTAGGCCAGGGGAACAATGAGCAGTTCTTC

J gene: TRBJ2-4
D gene: -
clone size: -
V gene: TRBV5-5
CDR3 protein: CASSPERFGRSKNIQYF
CDR3 DNA: TGTGCCAGCAGCCCGGAAAGATTCGGACGTTCCAAAAACATTCAGTACTTC

J gene: TRBJ1-1
D gene: -
clone size: -
V gene: TRBV7-9
CDR3 protein: CASRLQGEAFF
CDR3 DNA: TGTGCCAGCAGGCTCCAGGGGGAAGCTTTCTTT

J gene: TRBJ2-7
D gene: TRBD2
clone size: -
V gene: TRBV6-1
CDR3 protein: CASRGLAGGYYEQYF
CDR3 DNA: TGTGCCAGCAGAGGACTAGCGGGAGGCTACTACGAGCAGTACTTC

J gene: TRBJ2-7
D gene: TRBD1
clone size: -
V gene: TRBV12-3/TRBV12-4
CDR3 protein: CASSFFPRGTGVHEQYF
CDR3 DNA: TGTGCCAGCAGTTTTTTCCCTAGGGGGACAGGGGTCCACGAGCAGTACTTC